This is a list of T cell receptor beta chains from one sample in a study of post-analysis software for immune sequencing data. In TCRdb, the PCR reads were re-called with MiXCR into one record per CDR3 protein. Here the sample spans roughly 700,000 distinct CDR3 sequences, about 32% being singletons. The sequenced material came from blood. These receptors all stem from a girl under 18 with multiple sclerosis. CDR3s include the opening cysteine and the closing phenylalanine or tryptophan. Each record gives: J gene, CDR3 length, clone size, D gene, V gene, CDR3 DNA, CDR3 protein. A D gene is named only where the DNA matches it firmly. The listing skips clone size in some rows; elsewhere it reads once, few, many or a size class.

J gene: TRBJ2-3; CDR3 length: 13; clone size: NA; D gene: NA; V gene: TRBV20-1; CDR3 DNA: TGCAGTGCTAGCATGGGAAGCACAGATACGCAGTATTTT; CDR3 protein: CSASMGSTDTQYF
J gene: TRBJ1-4; CDR3 length: 13; clone size: few; D gene: TRBD1; V gene: TRBV12-3/TRBV12-4; CDR3 DNA: TGTGCCAGCTCCCGGGACAGGGATGAAAAACTGTTTTTT; CDR3 protein: CASSRDRDEKLFF
J gene: TRBJ2-1; CDR3 length: 17; clone size: NA; D gene: TRBD2; V gene: TRBV28; CDR3 DNA: TGTGCCAGCAGACCCTCACTAGCGGGGGGCGACTACAATGAGCAGTTCTTC; CDR3 protein: CASRPSLAGGDYNEQFF
J gene: TRBJ2-7; CDR3 length: 14; clone size: few; D gene: NA; V gene: TRBV7-9; CDR3 DNA: TGTGCCAGCAGCTCAGGCGGGATCGCCGGCGAGCAGTACTTC; CDR3 protein: CASSSGGIAGEQYF
J gene: TRBJ2-5; CDR3 length: 17; clone size: once; D gene: TRBD1; V gene: TRBV28; CDR3 DNA: TGTGCCAGCGGTTCCCGGCCGGGACAGGACAACCAAGAGACCCAGTACTTC; CDR3 protein: CASGSRPGQDNQETQYF
J gene: TRBJ2-3; CDR3 length: 14; clone size: NA; D gene: NA; V gene: TRBV7-2; CDR3 DNA: TGTGCCAGCAGCGTAGCCAGGGGAACAGATACGCAGTATTTT; CDR3 protein: CASSVARGTDTQYF
J gene: TRBJ1-4; CDR3 length: 17; clone size: NA; D gene: NA; V gene: TRBV10-3; CDR3 DNA: TGTGCCATCAGTGAGATTTTACAGGGCGGAGCTAATGAAAAACTGTTTTTT; CDR3 protein: CAISEILQGGANEKLFF
J gene: TRBJ2-1; CDR3 length: 16; clone size: NA; D gene: TRBD2; V gene: TRBV20-1; CDR3 DNA: TGCAGTGCTTCGAACCCGAATAGCGGGATCCGGGGTGAGCAGTTCTTC; CDR3 protein: CSASNPNSGIRGEQFF
J gene: TRBJ1-1; CDR3 length: 12; clone size: NA; D gene: NA; V gene: TRBV5-1; CDR3 DNA: TGCGCCAGCAGCTTGGATCCCACTGAAGCTTTCTTT; CDR3 protein: CASSLDPTEAFF
J gene: TRBJ2-1; CDR3 length: 19; clone size: NA; D gene: TRBD2; V gene: TRBV7-9; CDR3 DNA: TGTGCCAGCAGCCCGGGACTAGGGTTTGGAGTATTTATCGACAATGAGCAGTTCTTC; CDR3 protein: CASSPGLGFGVFIDNEQFF
J gene: TRBJ2-1; CDR3 length: 14; clone size: few; D gene: TRBD1; V gene: TRBV24-1; CDR3 DNA: TGTGCCACCAGTGACAGACAGGGGAGGAATGAGCAGTTCTTC; CDR3 protein: CATSDRQGRNEQFF
J gene: TRBJ2-1; CDR3 length: 15; clone size: many; D gene: TRBD2; V gene: TRBV20-1; CDR3 DNA: TGCAGTGCTCCTGCACTAGCGGGATCGGGCAATGAGCAGTTCTTC; CDR3 protein: CSAPALAGSGNEQFF
J gene: TRBJ2-3; CDR3 length: 13; clone size: few; D gene: NA; V gene: TRBV20-1; CDR3 DNA: TGCAGTGCTAGAGCCCCAGGGCCAGATACGCAGTATTTT; CDR3 protein: CSARAPGPDTQYF
J gene: TRBJ2-3; CDR3 length: 13; clone size: few; D gene: NA; V gene: TRBV29-1; CDR3 DNA: TGCAGCGTCGCCGATGATCTCCAGGATACGCAGTATTTT; CDR3 protein: CSVADDLQDTQYF
J gene: TRBJ2-5; CDR3 length: 12; clone size: NA; D gene: NA; V gene: TRBV10-3; CDR3 DNA: TGTGCCATCAGTGACCTGGAAGAGACCCAGTACTTC; CDR3 protein: CAISDLEETQYF
J gene: TRBJ2-1; CDR3 length: 16; clone size: NA; D gene: NA; V gene: TRBV3-1; CDR3 DNA: TGTGCCAGCAGCCAAGTAAGGGGGGGCTGGGGGAATGAGCAGTTCTTC; CDR3 protein: CASSQVRGGWGNEQFF
J gene: TRBJ1-4; CDR3 length: 16; clone size: NA; D gene: NA; V gene: TRBV7-6; CDR3 DNA: TGTGCCAGCAGCCCCATGGTTGGGAGGGGGTTTGAAAAACTGTTTTTT; CDR3 protein: CASSPMVGRGFEKLFF
J gene: TRBJ2-7; CDR3 length: 15; clone size: NA; D gene: NA; V gene: TRBV29-1; CDR3 DNA: TGCAGCGTCGCGGGCGGGCGGGATGATTACGGCGAGCAGTACTTC; CDR3 protein: CSVAGGRDDYGEQYF
J gene: TRBJ1-1; CDR3 length: 13; clone size: NA; D gene: NA; V gene: TRBV7-2; CDR3 DNA: TGTGCCAGCTGTGGGCTAATGAACACTGAAGCTTTCTTT; CDR3 protein: CASCGLMNTEAFF
J gene: TRBJ1-2; CDR3 length: 13; clone size: few; D gene: NA; V gene: TRBV20-1; CDR3 DNA: TGCAGTGCTAGGTTTGCGGGAAACTATGGCTACACCTTC; CDR3 protein: CSARFAGNYGYTF
J gene: TRBJ2-5; CDR3 length: 12; clone size: NA; D gene: NA; V gene: TRBV28; CDR3 DNA: TGTTCCGTCTTGGGGGCTGGAGAGACCCAGTACTTC; CDR3 protein: CSVLGAGETQYF
J gene: TRBJ1-4; CDR3 length: 11; clone size: NA; D gene: NA; V gene: TRBV29-1; CDR3 DNA: TGCAGCGTCCGGGACCGTGAAAAACTGTTTTTT; CDR3 protein: CSVRDREKLFF
J gene: TRBJ2-5; CDR3 length: 15; clone size: NA; D gene: NA; V gene: TRBV6-5; CDR3 DNA: TGTGCCAGCAGTTGCTCTGGGTCTGGCGGAGAGACCCAGTACTTC; CDR3 protein: CASSCSGSGGETQYF
J gene: TRBJ2-3; CDR3 length: 15; clone size: NA; D gene: NA; V gene: TRBV7-2; CDR3 DNA: TGTGCCAGCAGCCCCAGCGGTCCGTACACAGATACGCAGTATTTT; CDR3 protein: CASSPSGPYTDTQYF
J gene: TRBJ2-7; CDR3 length: 12; clone size: NA; D gene: NA; V gene: TRBV12-3/TRBV12-4; CDR3 DNA: TGTGCCAGCAGTTTAACGTACTACGAGCAGTACTTC; CDR3 protein: CASSLTYYEQYF
J gene: TRBJ1-2; CDR3 length: 13; clone size: NA; D gene: TRBD1; V gene: TRBV7-9; CDR3 DNA: TGTGCCAGCAGTCGAATTACAGGGGCCGGCTACACCTTC; CDR3 protein: CASSRITGAGYTF
J gene: TRBJ1-1; CDR3 length: 16; clone size: NA; D gene: TRBD1; V gene: TRBV10-3; CDR3 DNA: TGTGCCATCAGTGATCCCGGCAGGGGGGGGAACACTGAAGCTTTCTTT; CDR3 protein: CAISDPGRGGNTEAFF
J gene: TRBJ2-1; CDR3 length: 16; clone size: NA; D gene: TRBD2; V gene: TRBV20-1; CDR3 DNA: TGCAGTGCTAGAGCTGCTAGCGGGGGCTCCTACAATGAGCAGTTCTTC; CDR3 protein: CSARAASGGSYNEQFF
J gene: TRBJ2-5; CDR3 length: 13; clone size: few; D gene: NA; V gene: TRBV20-1; CDR3 DNA: TGCAGTGCTAGACGGGCTTATCAAGAGACCCAGTACTTC; CDR3 protein: CSARRAYQETQYF
J gene: TRBJ1-5; CDR3 length: 13; clone size: NA; D gene: NA; V gene: TRBV20-1; CDR3 DNA: TGCAGTGTTCTGGGAACTAGCAATCAGCCCCAGCATTTT; CDR3 protein: CSVLGTSNQPQHF
J gene: TRBJ2-2; CDR3 length: 16; clone size: NA; D gene: NA; V gene: TRBV6-6; CDR3 DNA: TGTGCCAGCAGTTTTGTGGCGGGAACGAACACCGGGGAGCTGTTTTTT; CDR3 protein: CASSFVAGTNTGELFF
J gene: TRBJ2-3; CDR3 length: 20; clone size: NA; D gene: NA; V gene: TRBV6-1; CDR3 DNA: TGTACCAGCAGTCCCCGGACCACGAGCGGTGTCGGGAGAGGCACAGATACGCAGTATTTT; CDR3 protein: CTSSPRTTSGVGRGTDTQYF
J gene: TRBJ1-2; CDR3 length: 16; clone size: NA; D gene: NA; V gene: TRBV10-3; CDR3 DNA: TGTGCCATCAGTGTGACCCTAACCCCGGGTGAGGGTGGCTACACCTTC; CDR3 protein: CAISVTLTPGEGGYTF
J gene: TRBJ2-5; CDR3 length: 15; clone size: NA; D gene: NA; V gene: TRBV3-1; CDR3 DNA: TGTGCCAGCAGCCAACTTGATCCGTACCAAGAGGCCCAGTACTTC; CDR3 protein: CASSQLDPYQEAQYF
J gene: TRBJ1-6; CDR3 length: 16; clone size: few; D gene: NA; V gene: TRBV4-1; CDR3 DNA: TGCGCCAGCAGCCAAGAAGGGGGGGCAGGGGATTCACCCCTCCACTTT; CDR3 protein: CASSQEGGAGDSPLHF
J gene: TRBJ2-1; CDR3 length: 16; clone size: few; D gene: TRBD2; V gene: TRBV7-2; CDR3 DNA: TGTGCCAGCAGCCCAGTGGTGAGCGGGGAATACAATGAGCAGTTCTTC; CDR3 protein: CASSPVVSGEYNEQFF
J gene: TRBJ1-2; CDR3 length: 14; clone size: NA; D gene: NA; V gene: TRBV3-1; CDR3 DNA: TGTGCCAGCAGCCAAGAGACAGCATGTAATGGCTACACCTTC; CDR3 protein: CASSQETACNGYTF
J gene: TRBJ2-3; CDR3 length: 14; clone size: NA; D gene: TRBD2; V gene: TRBV20-1; CDR3 DNA: TGCAGTGCTAGAGTCGTAGCGGGGGGAGATACGCAGTATTTT; CDR3 protein: CSARVVAGGDTQYF
J gene: TRBJ2-5; CDR3 length: 13; clone size: few; D gene: NA; V gene: TRBV27; CDR3 DNA: TGTGCCAGCAGTTTATCTATTGGAGAGACCCAGTACTTC; CDR3 protein: CASSLSIGETQYF
J gene: TRBJ2-4; CDR3 length: 13; clone size: NA; D gene: NA; V gene: TRBV7-2; CDR3 DNA: TGTGCCAGCAGATGGCCGGGGGGCCACATTCAGTACTTC; CDR3 protein: CASRWPGGHIQYF
J gene: TRBJ2-7; CDR3 length: 14; clone size: NA; D gene: NA; V gene: TRBV11-2; CDR3 DNA: TGTGCCAGCAGCTTACCGGCGCCCTCCTACGAGCAGTACTTC; CDR3 protein: CASSLPAPSYEQYF
J gene: TRBJ2-1; CDR3 length: 14; clone size: NA; D gene: TRBD2; V gene: TRBV29-1; CDR3 DNA: TGCAGCGTTGGACTAGCGGGAGTCTTCAATGAGCAGTTCTTC; CDR3 protein: CSVGLAGVFNEQFF
J gene: TRBJ2-3; CDR3 length: 16; clone size: NA; D gene: TRBD2; V gene: TRBV7-9; CDR3 DNA: TGTGCCAGCAGCCATACGCGGCGGGGGAGCACAGATACGCAGTATTTT; CDR3 protein: CASSHTRRGSTDTQYF
J gene: TRBJ2-1; CDR3 length: 15; clone size: few; D gene: NA; V gene: TRBV4-3; CDR3 DNA: TGCGCCAGCAGCCAAGGGTGGCTCCGGGATAATGAGCAGTTCTTC; CDR3 protein: CASSQGWLRDNEQFF
J gene: TRBJ1-5; CDR3 length: 16; clone size: few; D gene: TRBD1; V gene: TRBV5-6; CDR3 DNA: TGTGCCAGCAGCGGGGGGACAGGGCAAAAAAATCAGCCCCAGCATTTT; CDR3 protein: CASSGGTGQKNQPQHF
J gene: TRBJ1-2; CDR3 length: 16; clone size: NA; D gene: NA; V gene: TRBV7-2; CDR3 DNA: TGTGCCAGCAGCTTAGCGGGTGGCAGGGGAAACTATGGCTACACCTTC; CDR3 protein: CASSLAGGRGNYGYTF
J gene: TRBJ2-7; CDR3 length: 15; clone size: few; D gene: TRBD2; V gene: TRBV6-5; CDR3 DNA: TGTGCCAGCAGTACTTCTAGCGGGCGAACCTACGAGCAGTACTTC; CDR3 protein: CASSTSSGRTYEQYF
J gene: TRBJ1-4; CDR3 length: 14; clone size: NA; D gene: NA; V gene: TRBV27; CDR3 DNA: TGTGCCAGCAGTTTAATTGCAACTAATGAAAAACTGTTTTTT; CDR3 protein: CASSLIATNEKLFF
J gene: TRBJ2-7; CDR3 length: 14; clone size: NA; D gene: TRBD1; V gene: TRBV28; CDR3 DNA: TGTGCCAGCAGGCGCCGGGACAGGGTCCACGAGCAGTACTTC; CDR3 protein: CASRRRDRVHEQYF
J gene: TRBJ2-3; CDR3 length: 16; clone size: few; D gene: TRBD2; V gene: TRBV20-1; CDR3 DNA: TGCAGTGCTAGAGATCAGGCTAGCGGGGGCACAGATACGCAGTATTTT; CDR3 protein: CSARDQASGGTDTQYF
J gene: TRBJ2-5; CDR3 length: 14; clone size: few; D gene: NA; V gene: TRBV28; CDR3 DNA: TGTGCCAGCAGTCTAACGGGGGCGCGAAAGACCCAGTACTTC; CDR3 protein: CASSLTGARKTQYF
J gene: TRBJ2-2; CDR3 length: 15; clone size: NA; D gene: TRBD1; V gene: TRBV11-2; CDR3 DNA: TGTGCCAGCAGCCTGTTACAGGGGGCGGGCGGGGAGCTGTTTTTT; CDR3 protein: CASSLLQGAGGELFF
J gene: TRBJ1-2; CDR3 length: 14; clone size: few; D gene: NA; V gene: TRBV27; CDR3 DNA: TGTGCCAGCAGTTTTGAGGGGACAAGATATGGCTACACCTTC; CDR3 protein: CASSFEGTRYGYTF
J gene: TRBJ2-3; CDR3 length: 16; clone size: few; D gene: NA; V gene: TRBV5-1; CDR3 DNA: TGCGCCAGCAGCTTGGATGCAGCGGGTAGCACAGATACGCAGTATTTT; CDR3 protein: CASSLDAAGSTDTQYF
J gene: TRBJ1-2; CDR3 length: 12; clone size: few; D gene: NA; V gene: TRBV24-1; CDR3 DNA: TGTGCCACCAGTGATCCCCGAGGTGGCTACACCTTC; CDR3 protein: CATSDPRGGYTF
J gene: TRBJ1-1; CDR3 length: 12; clone size: NA; D gene: NA; V gene: TRBV20-1; CDR3 DNA: TGCAGTGCCGCACAGGGTGCCGCTGAAGCTTTCTTT; CDR3 protein: CSAAQGAAEAFF
J gene: TRBJ1-2; CDR3 length: 13; clone size: NA; D gene: NA; V gene: TRBV7-9; CDR3 DNA: TGTGCCAGCATTGGAAGGGGGAACTATGGCTACACCTTC; CDR3 protein: CASIGRGNYGYTF
J gene: TRBJ1-4; CDR3 length: 16; clone size: once; D gene: TRBD1; V gene: TRBV20-1; CDR3 DNA: TGCAGTGCTATTCGATACCCGGGACAGATGGATGAAAAACTGTTTTTT; CDR3 protein: CSAIRYPGQMDEKLFF
J gene: TRBJ1-1; CDR3 length: 16; clone size: few; D gene: NA; V gene: TRBV7-9; CDR3 DNA: TGTGCCAGCATCCCCCTGGGGGCCGACGGGAACACTGAAGCTTTCTTT; CDR3 protein: CASIPLGADGNTEAFF